This is a list of T cell receptor beta chains from one sample in a study of T-cell memory formation after mild COVID-19. TCRdb reanalysed the 5' RACE reads using MiXCR and keeps one entry per CDR3 protein. The sample contains approximately 100,000 distinct CDR3 sequences, around 12% of which appear only once. Specimen: PBMCs or a T cell subset sorted from them (not recorded which). The receptors were sampled from an adult woman who had mild COVID-19 (a few samples of this study predate the infection). Cell type and time point are not known. CDR3s include the opening cysteine and the closing phenylalanine or tryptophan. Each record gives: CDR3 length, clone size, V gene, D gene, J gene, CDR3 protein, CDR3 DNA. The D gene is left open where the match is weak. Clone size is given for some rows only: seen once, a few or many times, or a class if the clone is expanded.

>16|-|TRBV7-6|-|TRBJ2-3
CASSKNSVMVTDTQYF
TGTGCCAGCAGCAAAAATAGCGTCATGGTGACAGATACGCAGTATTTT
>16|few|TRBV7-3|-|TRBJ2-3
CASSSGLGGSTDTQYF
TGTGCCAGCAGCTCCGGCCTAGGGGGGAGCACAGATACGCAGTATTTT
>17|-|TRBV9|TRBD2|TRBJ2-7
CASSSPLTRRGDYEQYF
TGTGCCAGCAGCTCACCCCTTACGAGGCGGGGGGACTACGAGCAGTACTTC
>13|-|TRBV5-1|-|TRBJ2-1
CASSLGGDNEQLF
TGCGCCAGCAGCTTGGGGGGCGACAATGAGCAGTTATTC
>18|-|TRBV4-1|TRBD1|TRBJ1-5
CASSQVDRGFLSNQPQHF
TGCGCCAGCAGCCAAGTCGACAGGGGATTCTTAAGCAATCAGCCCCAGCATTTT
>14|-|TRBV7-2|-|TRBJ2-5
CASSFSSLLETQYF
TGTGCCAGCAGCTTTTCCTCTTTGTTGGAGACCCAGTACTTC
>16|few|TRBV7-6|-|TRBJ2-3
CASSLGSGFSPDTQYF
TGTGCCAGCAGCTTAGGGAGCGGGTTCAGCCCAGATACGCAGTATTTT
>13|-|TRBV12-3/TRBV12-4|-|TRBJ2-3
CASSAGFPDTQYF
TGTGCCAGCAGTGCAGGGTTCCCAGATACGCAGTATTTT
>12|few|TRBV7-6|-|TRBJ2-7
CAAAKGSGEQYF
TGTGCAGCTGCTAAGGGGTCAGGGGAGCAGTACTTC
>15|-|TRBV7-3|TRBD2|TRBJ2-3
CASSLLAGDTDTQYF
TGTGCCAGCAGCCTTCTAGCGGGGGACACAGATACGCAGTATTTT
>12|-|TRBV7-9|-|TRBJ2-7
CASSSDLWEQYF
TGTGCCAGCAGCTCAGACTTGTGGGAGCAGTACTTC
>16|-|TRBV5-6|TRBD2|TRBJ2-1
CASSLVLAGEVYEQFF
TGTGCCAGCAGCTTGGTACTAGCGGGAGAAGTCTATGAGCAGTTCTTC
>16|few|TRBV5-6|-|TRBJ1-1
CASSLGVTGGNTEAFF
TGTGCCAGCAGCTTGGGGGTGACAGGAGGGAACACTGAAGCTTTCTTT
>17|many|TRBV7-6|TRBD2|TRBJ2-3
CASSARTSGGAADTQYF
TGTGCCAGCAGCGCCAGGACTAGCGGGGGGGCCGCAGATACGCAGTATTTT
>12|-|TRBV20-1|TRBD1|TRBJ2-7
CSAPTGGYEQYF
TGCAGTGCTCCGACAGGGGGCTACGAGCAGTACTTC
>12|few|TRBV4-1|-|TRBJ2-1
CASSHQGGEQFF
TGCGCCAGCAGCCACCAGGGGGGTGAGCAGTTCTTC
>17|-|TRBV6-6|TRBD1|TRBJ1-2
CASSYGGQGRGIDGYTF
TGTGCCAGCAGTTACGGGGGACAGGGGCGAGGTATCGACGGCTACACCTTC
>14|-|TRBV9|-|TRBJ2-1
CASSVDGDWDEQFF
TGTGCCAGCAGCGTAGATGGCGATTGGGATGAGCAGTTCTTC
>16|few|TRBV29-1|TRBD2|TRBJ2-1
CSVEDRREVQGNEQFF
TGCAGCGTTGAAGATCGGCGGGAGGTACAAGGCAATGAGCAGTTCTTC
>16|-|TRBV20-1|TRBD2|TRBJ2-1
CSARVSTSGRLHEQFF
TGCAGTGCTAGAGTTTCGACTAGCGGGAGACTGCATGAGCAGTTCTTC
>16|-|TRBV5-1|TRBD1|TRBJ2-1
CASSLAGQGYYNEQFF
TGCGCCAGCAGCTTGGCGGGACAGGGTTACTACAATGAGCAGTTCTTC
>14|-|TRBV27|-|TRBJ2-7
CASSPSGAFYEQYF
TGTGCCAGCAGCCCCTCGGGAGCGTTCTACGAGCAGTACTTC
>15|few|TRBV20-1|-|TRBJ2-1
CSARDVGSTYNEQFF
TGCAGTGCTAGAGATGTCGGGTCCACCTACAATGAGCAGTTCTTC
>17|many|TRBV4-2|TRBD2|TRBJ2-5
CASSQDPSGGISETQYF
TGTGCCAGCAGCCAAGACCCCAGCGGGGGGATTTCGGAGACCCAGTACTTC
>13|few|TRBV24-1|-|TRBJ2-3
CATSKGRGDTQYF
TGTGCCACCAGTAAGGGCAGAGGAGATACGCAGTATTTT
>14|-|TRBV5-4|-|TRBJ2-7
CASSQGGSVYEQYF
TGTGCCAGCAGCCAGGGAGGATCAGTCTACGAGCAGTACTTC
>16|many|TRBV6-5|TRBD2|TRBJ2-3
CASSLGLAGLTDTQYF
TGTGCCAGCAGTTTGGGGCTAGCGGGACTCACAGATACGCAGTATTTT
>12|few|TRBV29-1|-|TRBJ2-7
CSVTKRDYEQYF
TGCAGCGTTACGAAGAGGGACTACGAGCAGTACTTC
>17|few|TRBV27|-|TRBJ2-5
CASSLGRRGGPQETQYF
TGTGCCAGCAGTTTAGGTCGCAGGGGAGGGCCCCAAGAGACCCAGTACTTC
>13|-|TRBV7-9|TRBD2|TRBJ2-1
CASILAGLNEQFF
TGTGCCAGCATCTTAGCGGGCCTCAATGAGCAGTTCTTC
>15|many|TRBV29-1|-|TRBJ2-1
CSVVGGVISYNEQFF
TGCAGCGTTGTAGGCGGAGTTATCTCCTACAATGAGCAGTTCTTC
>12|few|TRBV7-9|-|TRBJ1-2
CASSLSGYGYTF
TGTGCCAGCAGCTTAAGTGGGTATGGCTACACCTTC
>13|few|TRBV7-8|-|TRBJ2-4
CASSLGGIHIQYF
TGTGCCAGCAGCTTAGGAGGGATACACATTCAGTACTTC
>13|few|TRBV29-1|TRBD1|TRBJ2-3
CSVPGQGSDTQYF
TGCAGCGTCCCGGGACAGGGGTCAGATACGCAGTATTTT
>15|-|TRBV5-6|TRBD1|TRBJ2-7
CASSSLGQGAHEQYF
TGTGCCAGCAGCTCGCTAGGACAGGGGGCTCACGAGCAGTACTTC
>15|-|TRBV27|TRBD1|TRBJ2-2
CASRGTVRGTGELFF
TGTGCCAGCAGGGGGACAGTGAGGGGCACCGGGGAGCTGTTTTTT
>14|-|TRBV7-9|-|TRBJ2-3
CASSLVGSLDTQYF
TGTGCCAGCAGCTTAGTAGGCAGCCTAGATACGCAGTATTTT
>15|many|TRBV9|-|TRBJ2-7
CASSRTGSLADEQYF
TGTGCCAGCAGCCGTACGGGCAGCTTGGCCGACGAGCAGTACTTC
>15|few|TRBV6-5|-|TRBJ2-7
CASSYSTLGSYEQYF
TGTGCCAGCAGTTACTCGACCTTGGGGTCCTACGAGCAGTACTTC
>15|many|TRBV5-1|TRBD2|TRBJ2-1
CASSPGLAGENEQFF
TGCGCCAGCAGCCCAGGACTAGCGGGGGAAAATGAGCAGTTCTTC
>13|-|TRBV29-1|-|TRBJ2-3
CSVEDRATDTQYF
TGCAGCGTTGAAGACAGGGCCACAGATACGCAGTATTTT
>16|-|TRBV7-3|TRBD2|TRBJ2-3
CASSPGTSWYTDTQYF
TGTGCCAGCAGCCCGGGGACTAGCTGGTACACAGATACGCAGTATTTT
>15|few|TRBV12-3/TRBV12-4|TRBD1|TRBJ2-7
CASSPLGQGDYEQYF
TGTGCCAGCAGTCCCCTTGGGCAGGGGGACTACGAGCAGTACTTC
>14|few|TRBV29-1|TRBD2|TRBJ2-1
CSVLRALAGMEQFF
TGCAGCGTTTTGAGGGCCCTAGCGGGAATGGAGCAGTTCTTC
>14|few|TRBV12-3/TRBV12-4|-|TRBJ1-3
CASSLTLSGNTIYF
TGTGCCAGCAGTTTAACGCTATCCGGAAACACCATATATTTT
>14|many|TRBV9|TRBD2|TRBJ2-5
CASSGTSGTKTQYF
TGTGCCAGCAGCGGGACTAGCGGGACAAAGACCCAGTACTTC
>14|-|TRBV15|TRBD1|TRBJ1-5
CATSTRQGAQPQHF
TGTGCCACCAGCACCCGACAGGGAGCCCAGCCCCAGCATTTT
>17|-|TRBV7-9|TRBD2|TRBJ2-3
CASSPKREGPLTDTQYF
TGTGCCAGCAGCCCCAAAAGGGAGGGGCCCCTCACAGATACGCAGTATTTT
>13|-|TRBV6-5|-|TRBJ2-2
CASSPGGLGELFF
TGTGCCAGCAGCCCCGGCGGGCTCGGGGAGCTGTTTTTT
>14|-|TRBV4-1|-|TRBJ1-5
CASSLVGSNQPQHF
TGCGCCAGCAGCCTTGTAGGCAGCAATCAGCCCCAGCATTTT
>13|few|TRBV19|-|TRBJ2-1
CASSIGPYNEQFF
TGTGCCAGTAGTATAGGGCCCTACAATGAGCAGTTCTTC
>16|-|TRBV27|TRBD2|TRBJ2-1
CASSSNIAGGLGEQFF
TGTGCCAGCAGTTCGAATATAGCGGGGGGGCTAGGAGAGCAGTTCTTC
>13|-|TRBV5-6|-|TRBJ1-1
CASSLGWNTEAFF
TGTGCCAGCAGCTTGGGGTGGAACACTGAAGCTTTCTTT